Below are 21 T cell receptor beta chains sequenced from a single sample in a study of blood T cells in healthy people across ages. PCR was performed a second time for about 7 to 12 cycles using a sample-barcoded 5' primer and a J-beta primer mix. Each CDR3 protein is one row after TCRdb ran MiXCR on the 5' RACE reads. The sample carries approximately 690,000 distinct CDR3 sequences, 58% recorded once. Sample: blood. These receptors came from a man in his 60s in good health.

The chain carries TRBV7-9 and TRBJ1-2, with D perhaps TRBD1 (5 bases). With 8 bases removed from V and 8 bases from J, the gap between germline ends came to 12 bases. The length of the CDR3 is 11 residues. Per germline, CDR1 SEHNR and CDR2 FQNEAQ (reference sequence). The CDR3 region has the DNA TGTGCCAGCGGGGGGGAAGGAGGCTACACCTTC. It codes for CASGGEGGYTF. Drawing the rest from reference TRBV7-9 and TRBJ1-2, the complete variable domain is DTGVSQNPRHKITKRGQNVTFRCDPISEHNRLYWYRQTLGQGPEFLTYFQNEAQLEKSRLLSDRFSAERPKGSFSTLEIQRTEQGDSAMYLCASGGEGGYTFGSGTRLTVV.

This sequence joins TRBV9 and TRBJ2-3; D is possibly TRBD1 (6 bases). V lost 2 bases to trimming and J lost 1 base, with 14 bases between them. The CDR3 contains 16 residues. Germline loops: CDR1 SGDLS, CDR2 YYNGEE. The CDR3 bases are TGTGCCAGCAGCGTCACAGGGCTCGGTGGCACAGATACGCAGTATTTT. This translates into CASSVTGLGGTDTQYF.

The gene calls are TRBV7-2 and TRBJ2-3, with 11 bases that match TRBD2. Germline V CDR1 and CDR2: SGHTA, FQGNSA. CDR3 length equals 18 residues. Trimming took 0 bases from V and 2 from J; bases not matched to a gene: 7. The CDR3 nucleotides read TGTGCCAGCAGCTTAGCGCGAGGTAGCGGGGGGGCCACAGATACGCAGTATTTT. It yields the protein CASSLARGSGGATDTQYF. Looking up the rest from reference TRBV7-2 and TRBJ2-3 gives the full variable domain: GAGVSQSPSNKVTEKGKDVELRCDPISGHTALYWYRQSLGQGLEFLIYFQGNSAPDKSGLPSDRFSAERTGGSVSTLTIQRTQQEDSAVYLCASSLARGSGGATDTQYFGPGTRLTVL.

This sequence joins TRBV11-2 and TRBJ2-1; TRBD1 aligns across 9 bases. The CDR3 sequence is 15 residues long. The J segment lost 0 bases and the V segment lost 4 bases, leaving 1 base of the junction unmatched. The V gene's germline CDR1 is SGHAT and CDR2 FQNNGV. This CDR3 is CASSWTGASYNEQFF. The CDR3, as DNA: TGTGCCAGCAGCTGGACAGGGGCCTCCTACAATGAGCAGTTCTTC.

Many counts were recorded for this clonotype. The gene calls are TRBV12-3 or TRBV12-4 and TRBJ2-7; 8 bases align to TRBD2. This CDR3 is built from 12 residues. Trimming at V came to 3 bases and at J to 9 bases, leaving 4 bases not matched to a gene. For the CDR3, the DNA is TGTGCCAGCAGTTTCGGACTAGCATGGCAGTACTTC. Encoded protein: CASSFGLAWQYF.

This clonotype was observed a handful of times. The chain combines TRBV15 with TRBJ1-2, with D perhaps TRBD1 (5 bases). Germline CDR1 and CDR2: LNHNV and YYDKDF (reference sequence). CDR3 length: 14 residues. V shed 0 bases and J shed 8 bases, with 13 bases lying between them. CDR3 in DNA: TGTGCCACCAGCAGAGAGGGGCAGAGTTTAGGCTACACCTTC. This codes for CATSREGQSLGYTF.

The V and J genes are TRBV29-1 and TRBJ2-3; 13 bases fit TRBD2. The germline CDR1 and CDR2 sequences are SQVTM and ANQGSEA. The CDR3 covers 14 residues. V lost 7 bases and J lost 6; bases outside the gene matches: 7. This CDR3 is CSGGLAGVTDTQYF. CDR3 nucleotides: TGCAGCGGTGGACTAGCGGGAGTTACGGATACGCAGTATTTT.

This rearrangement joins TRBV20-1 to TRBJ2-7; D gene uncertain. V was trimmed by 2 bases and J by 0 bases, leaving 11 bases between them. Germline values: CDR1 DFQATT, CDR2 SNEGSKA (reference sequence). There are 14 residues in the CDR3. The CDR3 is CSARRAGTSYEQYF. The CDR3 bases are TGCAGTGCTAGAAGGGCCGGTACCTCCTACGAGCAGTACTTC.

This clonotype was recorded a few times. The chain joins TRBV5-1 to TRBJ2-1; D is possibly TRBD2 (7 bases). Germline V lookup: CDR1 SGHRS, CDR2 YFSETQ. Trimming left V 0 bases short and J 7 bases short, with 17 bases between. The CDR3 consists of 16 residues. CDR3 protein: CASSLEGGAFRNEQFF. CDR3 sequence (DNA): TGCGCCAGCAGCTTGGAGGGGGGGGCTTTCAGGAATGAGCAGTTCTTC.

The genes are TRBV12-3 or TRBV12-4 and TRBJ2-7; no firm D call. The tail of the sequence fits TRBJ2-5 better, so the J call may be wrong. This CDR3 has 14 residues. In DNA, the CDR3 is TGTGCCAGCAGCCCTGCGAAAGCTGCCGTGACCCAGTACTTC. It encodes CASSPAKAAVTQYF.

This clonotype appeared a few times. The chain is built from TRBV7-2 and TRBJ2-4; D might be TRBD2 (6 bases). The CDR3 is 12 residues long. With 7 bases removed from V and 9 bases from J, the gap between germline ends came to 13 bases. Germline assignment: CDR1 SGHTA and CDR2 FQGNSA. The CDR3 nucleotides read TGTGCCAGCAAGCGACTAGGTGGCATTCAGTACTTC. This gives the protein CASKRLGGIQYF.

The gene calls are TRBV5-1 and TRBJ2-5; 9 positions agree with TRBD2. Trimming at V came to 4 bases and at J to 2 bases, leaving 12 bases not matched to a gene. Germline V lookup: CDR1 SGHRS, CDR2 YFSETQ. CDR3 length equals 17 residues. The CDR3 DNA is TGCGCCAGCAGCCCCCGGGTTAGCGGGGGCCAACAAGAGACCCAGTACTTC. As protein: CASSPRVSGGQQETQYF.

The chain employs TRBV4-2 and TRBJ2-7; TRBD2 aligns across 8 bases. With V trimmed by 4 bases and J by 1 base, 3 bases remained unmatched. Germline V CDR1 and CDR2: LGHNA, YNFKEQ. This CDR3 is built from 14 residues. Here the CDR3 reads CASSRRGESYEQYF. CDR3 nucleotide sequence: TGTGCCAGCAGCCGGCGGGGGGAATCCTACGAGCAGTACTTC.

The rearrangement links TRBV10-3 to TRBJ2-7; D is undetermined. The CDR3 length is 13 residues. Germline V gene data show CDR1 as ENHRY and CDR2 as SYGVKD. V was trimmed by 7 bases and J by 0 bases, leaving 10 bases between them. This CDR3 is CAIKGVSSYEQYF. The DNA of the CDR3 is TGTGCCATCAAAGGCGTAAGCTCCTACGAGCAGTACTTC.

This clonotype was seen repeatedly, ten times or more. CDR3 DNA: TGTGCCAGCAGCCCCGCCGGGAACACTGAAGCTTTCTTT. Encoded protein: CASSPAGNTEAFF. This chain joins TRBV7-9 and TRBJ1-1, with D hard to call. The CDR3 runs to 13 residues. Germline assignment: CDR1 SEHNR and CDR2 FQNEAQ (reference sequence). Trimming shortened V by 5 bases and J by 1 base, and 8 bases separated the two germline ends.

The CDR3 bases are TGTGCCAGCAGGAATGGACAGGGCTACGAGCAGTACTTC. Translated: CASRNGQGYEQYF. This sequence joins TRBV6-1 and TRBJ2-4, with 8 nucleotides matching TRBD1. The last part of the DNA fits TRBJ2-7 better; the J call may be wrong. The CDR3 totals 13 residues. The germline V gene has CDR1 MNHNS and CDR2 SASEGT.

The chain combines TRBV12-3 or TRBV12-4 with TRBJ2-1; 10 bases map to TRBD2. This CDR3 spans 16 amino acids. V lost 3 bases and J lost 7; bases outside the gene matches: 9. CDR3 DNA sequence: TGTGCCAGCAGTTTTCGAGCGGGGGGGCAGGGGAATGAGCAGTTCTTC. It yields the protein CASSFRAGGQGNEQFF.

In this sample, this clonotype turned up a few times. V and J are TRBV29-1 and TRBJ1-4; TRBD1 might be the D (6 bases). CDR3 size: 13 residues. V was pared by 4 bases and J by 4 bases, with 10 bases between. CDR1 and CDR2 from the germline V gene are SQVTM and ANQGSEA. The CDR3 loop reads CSVAGQLNEKLFF. The DNA of the CDR3 is TGCAGCGTTGCTGGACAGCTTAATGAAAAACTGTTTTTT.

This chain uses TRBV12-3 or TRBV12-4 with TRBJ2-3; 7 nucleotides agree with TRBD1. V shed 2 bases and J 2 bases; nucleotides not matched to a gene: 7. The CDR3 is 16 amino acids. CDR3 region: CASSLRTGSLTDTQYF. DNA for the CDR3: TGTGCCAGCAGTTTACGGACAGGAAGTCTCACAGATACGCAGTATTTT.

This chain joins TRBV20-1 and TRBJ1-2; TRBD1 matches 9 bases. The junction had 8 bases not matched to a gene; V was cut back by 6 bases and J by 0 bases. The germline V gene encodes CDR1 DFQATT and CDR2 SNEGSKA (reference sequence). The CDR3 loop spans 15 amino acids. CDR3 bases: TGCAGTGCCGCGGACAGGGGCCAGTCTAACTATGGCTACACCTTC. This sequence encodes CSAADRGQSNYGYTF.

The V gene is TRBV25-1, the J gene TRBJ2-5; 7 nucleotides agree with TRBD1. V gave up 3 bases and J gave up 11 bases; unmatched junction bases: 9. The germline V gene has CDR1 MGHDK and CDR2 SYGVNS. The CDR3 totals 13 residues. The CDR3 DNA sequence: TGTGCCAGCAGTGAGACGGACAGGCGAAAGCAGTACTTC. This encodes CASSETDRRKQYF. The entire variable domain, with the rest obtained from reference TRBV25-1 and TRBJ2-5, is as follows: EADIYQTPRYLVIGTGKKITLECSQTMGHDKMYWYQQDPGMELHLIHYSYGVNSTEKGDLSSESTVSRIRTEHFPLTLESARPSHTSQYLCASSETDRRKQYFGPGTRLLVL.